These 21 T cell receptor beta chains came from one sample sequenced in a study of beta chain features in type 1 diabetes. Their antigen targets remain unknown. Notes on the study in general: In every one of the four CD4+ subsets, TCRB CDR3s were moderately but significantly shorter in Type 1 diabetes patients.

The sequenced template was cDNA made from the entire isolated RNA. The repertoire was sequenced with immunoSEQ multiplex PCR; TCRdb's copy has only in-frame clones and lacks some. The sample records about 400,000 clones, approximately 12% being singletons. The sample comprised naive CD4+ T cells from blood. Source of these receptors: a woman under 30 with type 1 diabetes.

V usage is TRBV4-3 and J usage is TRBJ2-7; tentative D call: TRBD2 (5 bases). The germline V gene has CDR1 LGHNA and CDR2 YSLEER. V dropped 0 bases and J dropped 0 bases, with 9 bases sitting between them. The CDR3 runs 15 residues. The CDR3 coding sequence is TGCGCCAGCAGCCAAGATAGGACTGTCTCCTACGAGCAGTACTTC. This translates into CASSQDRTVSYEQYF.

This clone was found a few times. The gene calls are TRBV25-1 and TRBJ1-2; D is perhaps TRBD1 (5 bases). V was trimmed by 1 base and J by 3 bases, leaving 9 bases between them. CDR3 size: 14 residues. Germline V lookup: CDR1 MGHDK, CDR2 SYGVNS. The CDR3 reads CASSELGQDYGYTF. The DNA for the CDR3 is TGTGCCAGCAGTGAATTGGGGCAGGACTATGGCTACACCTTC.

This clone was observed a few times. This rearrangement joins TRBV4-1 to TRBJ1-3; possible D gene TRBD1, 6 bases. V was pared by 1 base and J by 4 bases, with 20 bases between. Germline CDR1 and CDR2: MGHRA and YSYEKL. This CDR3 has 18 residues. Here the CDR3 reads CASSQGVIHRDSGNTIYF. As DNA, the CDR3 is TGCGCCAGCAGCCAAGGGGTTATCCACAGGGATTCAGGAAACACCATATATTTT.

V is TRBV15 and J is TRBJ1-6; 7 bases are a match to TRBD1. CDR1 is LNHNV, CDR2 YYDKDF, per germline (reference sequence). V shed 2 bases, J shed 8 bases, and the junction held 3 bases outside the gene matches. The CDR3 runs to 14 residues. The CDR3 DNA sequence: TGTGCCACCAGCAGAAGGACAGGCGATTCACCCCTCCACTTT. This gives the protein CATSRRTGDSPLHF.

The gene calls are TRBV7-9 and TRBJ1-1; D gene ambiguous. Trimming shortened V by 5 bases and J by 1 base, and 8 bases separated the two germline ends. The CDR3 has 13 residues. Germline loops: CDR1 SEHNR, CDR2 FQNEAQ (reference sequence). CDR3 protein: CASSPFPNTEAFF. The CDR3 bases are TGTGCCAGCAGCCCCTTCCCGAACACTGAAGCTTTCTTT. The variable domain in full, completed from reference TRBV7-9 and TRBJ1-1, reads DTGVSQNPRHKITKRGQNVTFRCDPISEHNRLYWYRQTLGQGPEFLTYFQNEAQLEKSRLLSDRFSAERPKGSFSTLEIQRTEQGDSAMYLCASSPFPNTEAFFGQGTRLTVV.

The CDR3: CASSSGTRGFGNQPQHF. As DNA, the CDR3 is TGTGCCAGCAGCTCTGGGACCAGGGGGTTCGGAAATCAGCCCCAGCATTTT. This chain uses TRBV7-8 with TRBJ1-5, with 7 bases matching TRBD1. Germline lookup yields CDR1 SGHVS and CDR2 FQNEAQ. This CDR3 is built from 17 residues. J lost 4 bases, V lost 4 bases, and 13 bases had no gene match.

The sample holds a few counts of this clone. The V gene is TRBV5-1, the J gene TRBJ2-4; possible D gene TRBD1, 6 bases. This CDR3 spans 15 amino acids. Trimming removed 3 bases from V and 8 bases from J, with 18 bases in between. From germline, CDR1 is SGHRS and CDR2 YFSETQ. Written as DNA, the CDR3 is TGCGCCAGCAGCTCAAGTAGGCAGGGGATGGACATTCAGTACTTC. This codes for CASSSSRQGMDIQYF.

This chain joins TRBV4-1 and TRBJ1-5, with 8 positions matching TRBD1. Per germline, CDR1 MGHRA and CDR2 YSYEKL. The CDR3 extends over 16 amino acids. Losses at the gene ends were 1 base for V and 3 bases for J; bases not matched to a gene: 5. Here the CDR3 reads CASSQAGQGVNQPQHF. CDR3 bases: TGCGCCAGCAGCCAAGCTGGACAGGGAGTCAATCAGCCCCAGCATTTT.

This clone was detected only a few times. The chain uses TRBV30 and TRBJ2-3; possibly TRBD2 for D (6 bases). Deletions cut 0 bases from V and 6 bases from J, with 10 bases between. The CDR3 runs 13 residues. Germline CDR1 and CDR2: GTSNPN and SVGIG (reference sequence). The DNA of the CDR3 is TGTGCCTGGAGTGTAACGGGAGTTGATACGCAGTATTTT. Amino acid sequence: CAWSVTGVDTQYF.

The gene calls are TRBV13 and TRBJ2-1, with D hard to call. The CDR3 is made up of 12 amino acids. V was trimmed by 6 bases and J by 4 bases, leaving 7 bases between them. CDR1 is PRHDT, CDR2 FYEKMQ, per germline (reference sequence). CDR3 sequence: CASRERYNEQFF. CDR3 sequence (DNA): TGTGCCAGCAGGGAGCGATACAATGAGCAGTTCTTC.

The chain carries TRBV6-5 and TRBJ1-5, with 9 bases matching TRBD1. Germline CDR1 and CDR2: MNHEY and SVGAGI. V lost 7 bases to trimming and J lost 4 bases; unmatched junction nucleotides: 8. CDR3 length: 15 residues. The CDR3 coding sequence is TGTGCCAGCACCAAGACAGGGGGAGGAAATCAGCCCCAGCATTTT. Encoded protein: CASTKTGGGNQPQHF.

The chain links TRBV29-1 to TRBJ1-2; TRBD1 aligns across 7 bases. Losses at the gene ends were 7 bases for V and 0 bases for J; bases not matched to a gene: 5. CDR1 and CDR2 (germline): SQVTM, ANQGSEA. CDR3 length: 13 residues. CDR3 coding DNA: TGCAGCGCAACCGGGACAGCTAACTATGGCTACACCTTC. Its translation: CSATGTANYGYTF. The complete variable domain, with remaining parts taken from reference TRBV29-1 and TRBJ1-2, reads SAVISQKPSRDICQRGTSLTIQCQVDSQVTMMFWYRQQPGQSLTLIATANQGSEATYESGFVIDKFPISRPNLTFSTLTVSNMSPEDSSIYLCSATGTANYGYTFGSGTRLTVV.

This clone was seen only a few times. CDR3 nucleotide sequence: TGTGCCAGTAGTACCAGTCCCGGGACAGGGTCTGATCAGCCCCAGCATTTT. Encoded protein: CASSTSPGTGSDQPQHF. This sequence joins TRBV19 and TRBJ1-5, with 9 bases matching TRBD1. The CDR3 spans 17 residues. Per the germline V gene, CDR1 is LNHDA and CDR2 is SQIVND (reference sequence). Unmatched junction bases numbered 12, after V lost 4 bases and J lost 5 bases.

This clone was seen a few times. The same CDR3 can be traced to other DNA sequences in this sample. The rearrangement links TRBV29-1 to TRBJ1-4, with TRBD1 matching 10 bases. CDR3 length equals 12 residues. Germline CDR1 SQVTM, CDR2 ANQGSEA. This chain's CDR3 is CSVRDRGEKLFF. DNA for the CDR3: TGCAGTGTCCGGGACAGGGGTGAAAAACTGTTTTTT.

Only a few counts were recorded for this clone. The chain uses TRBV7-8 and TRBJ2-1; D gene unclear. The V end was cut by 8 bases, the J end by 7 bases, with 9 bases between. This CDR3 comprises 11 residues. The V gene's germline CDR1 is SGHVS and CDR2 FQNEAQ. In DNA, the CDR3 is TGTGCCAGCGGCCTGCAAAATGAGCAGTTCTTC. Protein product: CASGLQNEQFF.

The chain joins TRBV4-1 to TRBJ1-5; D remains ambiguous. Germline values: CDR1 MGHRA, CDR2 YSYEKL. This CDR3 has 15 residues. Between the trimmed V and J ends, which lost 0 bases and 6 bases, there was a span of 12 bases. CDR3 protein: CASSQDRYGVQPQHF. CDR3 coding DNA: TGCGCCAGCAGCCAAGATCGGTACGGGGTTCAGCCCCAGCATTTT.

This clone has just a few counts. The chain combines TRBV4-1 with TRBJ2-7, with 8 bases that match TRBD1. This CDR3 contains 15 residues. Germline lookup yields CDR1 MGHRA and CDR2 YSYEKL. J was trimmed by 5 bases and V by 0 bases; bases with no gene match: 6. The CDR3 bases are TGCGCCAGCAGCCAAGATAGGACAGGGATAGACGAGCAGTACTTC. This translates into CASSQDRTGIDEQYF.

The V gene is TRBV21-1, the J gene TRBJ1-1. TRBV21-1 is designated a pseudogene. CDR3 size: 13 residues. CDR3 DNA: TGTGCCAGCACCCTCGGAGGGGCCACTGAAGCTTTCTTT. Protein: CASTLGGATEAFF.

This clone was recorded a few times. The genes are TRBV18 and TRBJ2-5; possible D gene TRBD2, 7 bases. The V end was cut by 4 bases, the J end by 5 bases, with 14 bases between. This CDR3 has 14 amino acids. Germline CDR1 is KGHSH and CDR2 is LQKENI. CDR3 bases: TGTGCCAGCTCACGAAAACAGGGAGGGGAGACCCAGTACTTC. It yields the protein CASSRKQGGETQYF.

The chain carries TRBV28 and TRBJ2-7, with 8 bases lining up with TRBD1. V was clipped by 3 bases and J by 6 bases; unmatched bases: 4. The CDR3 runs 13 residues. Per the germline V gene, CDR1 is MDHEN and CDR2 is SYDVKM. CDR3 coding DNA: TGTGCCAGCAGTTTGGACAGGGTCTTCGAGCAGTACTTC. Its translation: CASSLDRVFEQYF.

The rearrangement joins TRBV19 to TRBJ2-1, with 7 bases lining up with TRBD1. The J segment lost 7 bases and the V segment lost 3 bases, leaving 12 bases of the junction unmatched. The CDR3 is made up of 16 amino acids. Germline V CDR1 and CDR2: LNHDA, SQIVND (reference sequence). CDR3 loop: CASSMLRARGLNEQFF. CDR3 DNA: TGTGCCAGTAGTATGCTCCGGGCCAGGGGGTTGAATGAGCAGTTCTTC.